The rows below give T cell receptor beta chains drawn from one sample of a study of response to subunit inactivated influenza vaccine. Each CDR3 protein gets one entry after TCRdb re-called the RT-PCR reads with MiXCR. This table has some 500,000 distinct CDR3 sequences, approximately 24% appearing once. The sequences come from CD4+ T cells sorted from PBMCs, collected more than 4 days after vaccination. The receptors derive from a man aged 50 or older who received an inactivated influenza vaccine. Each CDR3 is given with its conserved first and last residue. Fields, in order: J gene, D gene, clone size, V gene, CDR3 protein, CDR3 DNA. D genes are given only for firm matches. A row's size may be missing; if present it is once, few, many or a size class.

TRBJ1-1	-	few	TRBV20-1	CSARVRVDTEAFF	TGCAGTGCTAGAGTCAGGGTGGACACTGAAGCTTTCTTT
TRBJ1-6	-	-	TRBV4-2	CASSRGRDSPLHF	TGTGCCAGCAGCCGGGGGAGGGATTCACCCCTCCACTTT
TRBJ2-1	-	-	TRBV4-3	CASSQDRGTGEQFF	TGCGCCAGCAGCCAAGATCGGGGGACGGGTGAGCAGTTCTTC
TRBJ2-1	TRBD2	few	TRBV7-6	CASSEGLPYNEQFF	TGTGCCAGCAGCGAGGGACTACCATACAATGAGCAGTTCTTC
TRBJ2-3	TRBD2	-	TRBV7-8	CASSTLSGGADTQYF	TGTGCCAGCAGCACGCTGTCGGGGGGGGCAGATACGCAGTATTTT
TRBJ1-2	-	-	TRBV7-2	CASRAAGSGGYTF	TGTGCCAGCAGAGCCGCAGGGTCAGGGGGCTACACCTTC
TRBJ2-5	TRBD2	-	TRBV4-2	CASSQAGTSGGARETQYF	TGTGCCAGCAGCCAAGCCGGGACTAGCGGGGGGGCCAGAGAGACCCAGTACTTC
TRBJ1-6	-	-	TRBV20-1	CSARERGGVPNSPLHF	TGCAGTGCTAGAGAGAGAGGGGGTGTTCCGAATTCACCCCTCCACTTT
TRBJ1-1	TRBD1	-	TRBV5-1	CASSFRTGVLGTEAFF	TGCGCCAGCAGCTTCAGGACAGGGGTCCTAGGCACTGAAGCTTTCTTT
TRBJ2-3	-	-	TRBV6-2/TRBV6-3	CASSDPTSTDTQYF	TGTGCCAGCAGCGACCCGACTAGCACAGATACGCAGTATTTT
TRBJ2-1	TRBD1	-	TRBV29-1	CSVPRAGGHTQFF	TGCAGCGTCCCCCGAGCAGGGGGCCATACGCAGTTCTTC
TRBJ1-1	-	-	TRBV10-2	CASRRGNTEAFF	TGCGCCAGCAGGCGTGGGAACACTGAAGCTTTCTTT
TRBJ2-5	-	-	TRBV15	CATSSRNGETQYF	TGTGCCACCAGCAGTCGTAACGGGGAGACCCAGTACTTC
TRBJ2-1	TRBD2	-	TRBV11-2	CASSRGAGDYNEQFF	TGTGCCAGCAGCAGAGGAGCGGGGGACTACAATGAGCAGTTCTTC
TRBJ2-5	TRBD2	few	TRBV10-3	CAISGGSGMETQYF	TGTGCCATCAGTGGGGGGAGCGGGATGGAGACCCAGTACTTC
TRBJ2-3	TRBD2	few	TRBV20-1	CSARRTSGGTDTQYF	TGCAGTGCTCGAAGGACTAGCGGGGGTACAGATACGCAGTATTTT
TRBJ2-1	-	once	TRBV6-1	CASRPQSYNEQFF	TGTGCCAGCAGGCCCCAGTCCTACAATGAGCAGTTCTTC
TRBJ2-7	TRBD1	few	TRBV5-1	CASSSGTGPYEQYF	TGCGCCAGCAGCTCCGGGACAGGGCCCTACGAGCAGTACTTC
TRBJ2-1	-	-	TRBV15	CATSRYMGNEQFF	TGTGCCACCAGCAGATATATGGGTAATGAGCAGTTCTTC
TRBJ1-1	-	-	TRBV7-9	CASSLGLPNTEAFF	TGTGCCAGCAGCTTAGGCTTGCCGAACACTGAAGCTTTCTTT
TRBJ2-2	-	-	TRBV4-2	CASSQVSSGGGNTGELFF	TGTGCCAGCAGCCAAGTTTCTTCTGGAGGGGGCAACACCGGGGAGCTGTTTTTT
TRBJ2-2	-	few	TRBV5-1	CASSLTSNTGELFF	TGCGCCAGCAGCTTGACATCGAACACCGGGGAGCTGTTTTTT
TRBJ2-5	-	-	TRBV12-3/TRBV12-4	CASSYEGGARETQYF	TGTGCCAGCAGTTACGAAGGGGGGGCGAGGGAGACCCAGTACTTC
TRBJ2-7	-	few	TRBV5-1	CASSLTGTAPYEQYF	TGCGCCAGCAGCTTGACCGGGACGGCCCCCTACGAGCAGTACTTC
TRBJ2-5	TRBD2	few	TRBV7-7	CATVPLRAGVQETQYF	TGTGCCACAGTACCCCTGAGGGCGGGAGTTCAAGAGACCCAGTACTTC
TRBJ1-4	-	-	TRBV12-3/TRBV12-4	CASTRGNEKLFF	TGTGCCAGCACTAGGGGGAATGAAAAACTGTTTTTT
TRBJ1-4	-	-	TRBV25-1	CASSDAGASEKLFF	TGTGCCAGCAGTGATGCGGGGGCAAGCGAAAAACTGTTTTTT
TRBJ2-1	-	-	TRBV5-1	CASSREGQTYEQFF	TGCGCCAGCAGCCGGGAGGGACAGACCTATGAGCAGTTCTTC
TRBJ2-5	TRBD2	few	TRBV5-6	CASSMSGTKETQYF	TGTGCCAGCAGTATGAGCGGGACCAAAGAGACCCAGTACTTC
TRBJ2-3	-	-	TRBV20-1	CSARDLGADTQYF	TGCAGTGCTAGAGATTTGGGAGCGGATACGCAGTATTTT
TRBJ1-6	TRBD1	few	TRBV3-1	CASSQPGGSPLHF	TGTGCCAGCAGCCAACCAGGGGGCTCACCCCTCCACTTT
TRBJ2-5	-	-	TRBV28	CASSKTAQETQYF	TGTGCCAGCAGTAAGACGGCCCAAGAGACCCAGTACTTC
TRBJ1-1	TRBD1	-	TRBV12-3/TRBV12-4	CASSLGQGGEAFF	TGTGCCAGCAGTTTGGGACAGGGAGGGGAAGCTTTCTTT
TRBJ2-1	-	-	TRBV6-5	CASSYSTTSRNEQFF	TGTGCCAGCAGTTACTCGACAACTAGTAGGAATGAGCAGTTCTTC
TRBJ2-5	TRBD1	-	TRBV5-1	CASSLVAGGMETQYF	TGCGCCAGCAGCTTGGTCGCAGGGGGCATGGAGACCCAGTACTTC
TRBJ2-1	-	-	TRBV12-3/TRBV12-4	CASSLTRNYNTYNEQFF	TGTGCCAGCAGTTTAACCAGGAACTACAATACCTACAATGAGCAGTTCTTC
TRBJ2-2	-	-	TRBV4-2	CASSRTSGAGPTGELFF	TGTGCCAGCAGCCGCACTTCGGGCGCGGGGCCCACCGGGGAGCTGTTTTTT
TRBJ2-1	-	-	TRBV6-2/TRBV6-3	CASTLDYLMNEQFF	TGTGCCAGCACCCTGGACTACCTGATGAACGAGCAGTTCTTC
TRBJ1-4	TRBD1	-	TRBV10-3	CAISGGQGMANEKLFF	TGTGCCATCAGTGGGGGACAGGGGATGGCTAATGAAAAACTGTTTTTT
TRBJ2-3	-	few	TRBV3-1	CASSQDTVAGFTDTQYF	TGTGCCAGCAGCCAAGATACGGTGGCAGGGTTCACAGATACGCAGTATTTT
TRBJ2-2	-	many	TRBV15	CATSKDVHGELFF	TGTGCCACCAGCAAGGATGTACACGGGGAGCTGTTTTTT
TRBJ1-6	TRBD1	few	TRBV7-8	CASSLQGESPLHF	TGTGCCAGCAGCTTACAGGGGGAATCACCCCTCCACTTT
TRBJ1-1	TRBD1	-	TRBV29-1	CSVRTGPGNEAFF	TGCAGCGTCCGGACAGGGCCGGGCAATGAAGCTTTCTTT
TRBJ1-1	TRBD1	few	TRBV4-3	CASSQEYHRGTEAFF	TGCGCCAGCAGCCAAGAATATCACAGGGGGACTGAAGCTTTCTTT
TRBJ2-7	TRBD1	-	TRBV6-1	CASRFGQDSYEQYF	TGTGCCAGCAGATTCGGACAGGACTCCTACGAGCAGTACTTC
TRBJ1-5	-	-	TRBV6-2/TRBV6-3	CASSYSKLGNQPQHF	TGTGCCAGCAGTTACTCCAAGCTCGGCAATCAGCCCCAGCATTTT
TRBJ2-2	-	few	TRBV24-1	CATSDYGVQGAGELFF	TGTGCCACCAGTGATTACGGAGTACAAGGGGCCGGGGAGCTGTTTTTT
TRBJ1-4	-	-	TRBV7-8	CASSLSQDGKLFF	TGTGCCAGCAGCTTATCCCAGGATGGAAAACTGTTTTTT
TRBJ2-5	-	-	TRBV5-1	CASSLDGVRETQYF	TGCGCCAGCAGCTTGGATGGGGTACGAGAGACCCAGTACTTC